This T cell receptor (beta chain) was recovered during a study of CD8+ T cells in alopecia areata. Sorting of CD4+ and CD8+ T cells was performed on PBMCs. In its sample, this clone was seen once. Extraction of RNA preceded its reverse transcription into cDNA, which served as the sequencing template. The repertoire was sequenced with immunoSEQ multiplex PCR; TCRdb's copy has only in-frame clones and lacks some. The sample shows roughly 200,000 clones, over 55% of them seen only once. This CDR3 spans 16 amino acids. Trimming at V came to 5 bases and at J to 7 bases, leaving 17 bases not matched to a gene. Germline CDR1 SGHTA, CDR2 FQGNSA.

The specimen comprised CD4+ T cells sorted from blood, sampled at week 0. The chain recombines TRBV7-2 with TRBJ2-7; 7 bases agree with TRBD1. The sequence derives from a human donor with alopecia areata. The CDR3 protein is CASSLHQGDRGSEQYF. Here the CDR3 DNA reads TGTGCCAGCAGCCTCCATCAGGGGGACAGAGGGTCTGAGCAGTACTTC.